This entry describes one T cell receptor (beta chain). What it binds is not known. This sample was taken from a study of cytomegalovirus exposure and HLA in healthy donors. Study-level background: Earlier sequencing of 150 million to 200 million T cells yielded roughly 120 million unique TCR beta sequences.

The PCR was carried out with 60 Vbeta primers and 13 Jbeta primers. Measured with immunoSEQ multiplex PCR; TCRdb has only the in-frame clones, and not every one. The sample includes approximately 110,000 clones, around 78% of them seen just once. Study-wide points: Donor immune exposure was known only as CMV serostatus. Listed as cytomegalovirus-associated were more than 150 TCR beta chains. Among CMV-associated TCR beta chains, most appeared HLA-restricted in a later analysis.

V trimming: 1 base; J trimming: 2 bases; junction bases outside the gene matches: 4. Looked up from germline, CDR1 is MDHEN and CDR2 is SYDVKM. This CDR3 is 15 amino acids long. The rearrangement links TRBV28 to TRBJ2-7, with 8 nucleotides matching TRBD1. This TCR derives from a man aged 35 to 55 in good health and CMV-seronegative. Sequenced: PBMCs. CDR3 in DNA: TGTGCCAGCAGTTTATACGGGACAGGACCCTACGAGCAGTACTTC. This sequence encodes CASSLYGTGPYEQYF.